This T cell receptor (beta chain) stems from a study of blood T cell repertoires in COVID-19. Study-level information: PBMCs, B-cell-depleted T cells, or T cells provided the cDNA or gDNA that made up the material.

Some clones are missing from TCRdb's copy, which holds only in-frame ones; the method was immunoSEQ multiplex PCR. This table has fewer than 500,000 clones, around 90% appearing once. Enrolled during active infection, Seattle patients were then followed longitudinally. This CDR3 has 15 amino acids. Germline trimming cut 0 bases from V and 5 bases from J; bases unmatched to any gene: 5. CDR1 is MNHNS, CDR2 SASEGT, per germline. Specimen: peripheral blood. The sequence came from a man between 18 and 29 years old with COVID-19, enrolled during active disease. The genes are TRBV6-1 and TRBJ2-5; 8 bases are a match to TRBD1. The CDR3 spells CASSEAPDRAETQYF. The DNA for the CDR3 is TGTGCCAGCAGTGAAGCCCCGGACAGGGCTGAGACCCAGTACTTC.